The 7 T cell receptor beta chains presented below share a single source sample, sequenced in a study of blood T cell repertoires in COVID-19. The data were produced by immunoSEQ multiplex PCR, yet TCRdb's version contains in-frame clones alone and is incomplete. The sample includes roughly 170,000 clones, around 87% seen only once; the top ten take around 1%. Sequencing used peripheral blood. These receptors were obtained from a woman between 18 and 29 years old who had recovered from COVID-19.

The sample holds one count of this clone. This sequence joins TRBV6-5 and TRBJ1-4; 7 bases agree with TRBD1. Germline CDR1 and CDR2: MNHEY and SVGAGI. This CDR3 comprises 13 residues. V was clipped by 6 bases and J by 5 bases; unmatched bases: 3. The CDR3 bases are TGTGCCAGCAGGACAGGGTGGAATGAAAAACTGTTTTTT. Translating it yields CASRTGWNEKLFF.

The V gene is TRBV5-1, the J gene TRBJ2-7, with D maybe TRBD1 (5 bases). The CDR3 contains 13 residues. Deletions cut 0 bases from V and 7 bases from J, with 11 bases between. Per the germline V gene, CDR1 is SGHRS and CDR2 is YFSETQ. The CDR3 coding sequence is TGCGCCAGCAGCTTGGTGCAGGGCGCAGAGCAGTACTTC. This translates into CASSLVQGAEQYF.

The genes are TRBV9 and TRBJ1-3, with D unresolved. The germline CDR1 and CDR2 sequences are SGDLS and YYNGEE. Trimming took 0 bases from V and 0 from J, leaving 7 bases between them. The CDR3 is made up of 15 amino acids. In nucleotides, the CDR3 is TGTGCCAGCAGCGTAGAGGGAGACTCTGGAAACACCATATATTTT. As protein: CASSVEGDSGNTIYF.

In the case of this clone: The sample contains more than one DNA sequence encoding this CDR3. The V gene is TRBV7-3, the J gene TRBJ2-1; tentative D call: TRBD1 (6 bases). Germline V CDR1 and CDR2: SGHTA, FQGTGA. With 4 bases removed from V and 0 bases from J, the gap between germline ends came to 10 bases. The CDR3 runs 15 residues. The CDR3 DNA follows: TGTGCCAGCAGCTCACAGGGATCCTCCTACAATGAGCAGTTCTTC. This translates into CASSSQGSSYNEQFF. The variable domain in full, with the rest retrieved from reference TRBV7-3 and TRBJ2-1, is GAGVSQTPSNKVTEKGKYVELRCDPISGHTALYWYRQSLGQGPEFLIYFQGTGAADDSGLPNDRFFAVRPEGSVSTLKIQRTERGDSAVYLCASSSQGSSYNEQFFGPGTRLTVL.

The chain carries TRBV25-1 and TRBJ2-5, with D maybe TRBD2 (6 bases). V lost 8 bases to trimming and J lost 5 bases, with 27 bases between them. Germline assignment: CDR1 MGHDK and CDR2 SYGVNS. The CDR3 sequence is 17 residues long. CDR3 region: CASQSNPGDGVWETQYF. Here the CDR3 DNA reads TGTGCCAGCCAATCCAATCCGGGGGATGGGGTGTGGGAGACCCAGTACTTC. Full variable domain (missing parts from reference TRBV25-1 and TRBJ2-5): EADIYQTPRYLVIGTGKKITLECSQTMGHDKMYWYQQDPGMELHLIHYSYGVNSTEKGDLSSESTVSRIRTEHFPLTLESARPSHTSQYLCASQSNPGDGVWETQYFGPGTRLLVL.

The chain recombines TRBV4-3 with TRBJ1-5; 8 nucleotides align to TRBD1. V trimming: 4 bases; J trimming: 7 bases; junction bases outside the gene matches: 6. The germline V gene has CDR1 LGHNA and CDR2 YSLEER. The CDR3 has 14 residues. The CDR3: CASSRDRGEQPQHF. DNA for the CDR3: TGCGCCAGCAGCCGAGACAGGGGCGAACAGCCCCAGCATTTT.

The genes are TRBV27 and TRBJ1-1; D ambiguous. The CDR3 loop spans 13 amino acids. Germline V gene sequence: CDR1 MNHEY, CDR2 SMNVEV (reference sequence). V lost 3 bases to trimming and J lost 5 bases, with 10 bases between them. CDR3 bases: TGTGCCAGCAGTTTGGGCGACCTAACTGAAGCTTTCTTT. It yields the protein CASSLGDLTEAFF.